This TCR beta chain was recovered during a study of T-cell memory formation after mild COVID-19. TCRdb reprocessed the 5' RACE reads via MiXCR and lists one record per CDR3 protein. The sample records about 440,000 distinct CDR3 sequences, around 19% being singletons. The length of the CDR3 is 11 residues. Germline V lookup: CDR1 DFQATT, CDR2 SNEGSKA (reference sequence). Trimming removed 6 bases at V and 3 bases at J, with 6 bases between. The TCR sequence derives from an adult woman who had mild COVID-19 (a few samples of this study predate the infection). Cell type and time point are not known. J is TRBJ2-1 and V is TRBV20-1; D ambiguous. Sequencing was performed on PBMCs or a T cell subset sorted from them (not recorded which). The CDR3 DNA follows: TGCAGTGCCGGCAACTACAATGAGCAGTTCTTC. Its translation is CSAGNYNEQFF.